The source of this TCR beta chain is a study of blood T cell repertoires in COVID-19. The wider study: Acute and convalescent COVID-19 samples came from the United States, Italy and Spain. T cells, B-cell-depleted T cells, or PBMCs supplied cDNA or gDNA.

In the original analysis: The assay estimated nucleated cells by amplifying reference gene primers. TCRdb's copy holds only in-frame clones and misses some; the assay was immunoSEQ multiplex PCR. V and J calls and clone size are as listed in that table; D and trimming were resolved from the DNA. This table holds roughly 76,000 clones, 75% to 80% found once. This receptor was identified in a human donor in a cohort sampled during active COVID-19. The specimen was peripheral blood.

This CDR3 is CASSLGLAVNEQFF. DNA for the CDR3: TGCGCCAGCAGCTTGGGACTAGCTGTGAATGAGCAGTTCTTC. This sequence joins TRBV5-1 and TRBJ2-1, with 7 bases aligning to TRBD2. Per the germline V gene, CDR1 is SGHRS and CDR2 is YFSETQ. CDR3 length: 14 residues. Losses at the gene ends were 0 bases for V and 7 bases for J; bases not matched to a gene: 4. The full variable domain, its missing parts supplied by reference TRBV5-1 and TRBJ2-1, is KAGVTQTPRYLIKTRGQQVTLSCSPISGHRSVSWYQQTPGQGLQFLFEYFSETQRNKGNFPGRFSGRQFSNSRSEMNVSTLELGDSALYLCASSLGLAVNEQFFGPGTRLTVL.